Presented here are 29 T cell receptor beta chains from one specimen sequenced in a study of CD8+CD57+ T cells in acquired aplastic anemia. CDR3 and TCR beta VDJ profiling relied on genomic DNA as the template. A single record per CDR3 protein comes from TCRdb applying MiXCR to the reads. Of fewer than 45,000 distinct CDR3 sequences detected, approximately 73% appear once; the ten largest clones hold approximately 24%. Sequencing was done on a sample of sorted CD4+, CD8+, or CD8+CD57+ T cells (not recorded which) from PBMCs. Receptors were obtained from a human donor in good health, serving as a control.

This rearrangement joins TRBV24-1 to TRBJ1-3; D ambiguous. This CDR3 comprises 13 residues. Germline loops: CDR1 KGHDR, CDR2 SFDVKD. Trimming took off 5 bases at V and 0 bases at J, with 4 bases between the two ends. CDR3 in amino acids: CATSAHSGNTIYF. CDR3 sequence (DNA): TGTGCCACCAGTGCTCACTCTGGAAACACCATATATTTT.

As concerns this clonotype: Its ends do not fully match the called genes, so a read error is possible. CDR3 coding DNA: TGTGCGAGCAGCGGGTTTAAACAGGAGATGGGAGACTGTGGCTACACCTTC. Translation: CASSGFKQEMGDCGYTF. The rearrangement links TRBV9 to TRBJ1-2; the D gene is possibly TRBD1 (5 bases). Per the germline V gene, CDR1 is SGDLS and CDR2 is YYNGEE. The CDR3 has 17 amino acids.

By share, this clonotype ranks as medium-sized. The rearrangement uses TRBV24-1 and TRBJ1-2; the D is unclear. The CDR3 has 11 residues. Germline loops: CDR1 KGHDR, CDR2 SFDVKD. The V and J ends lost 7 bases and 10 bases respectively, with 12 bases between them. The CDR3 loop reads CATSRDGFYTF. The CDR3 coding sequence is TGTGCCACCAGCCGTGACGGATTCTACACCTTC.

The rearrangement joins TRBV10-1 to TRBJ2-7, with D perhaps matching TRBD2 (6 bases). The CDR3 length is 13 residues. CDR1 WNHNN and CDR2 SYGVQD come from the germline V gene (reference sequence). The germline V and J ends were trimmed by 2 bases and 6 bases, with 11 bases remaining between them. As DNA, the CDR3 is TGCGCCAGCAGTGAGGCTGGAGGGGCCGAGCAGTACTTC. Protein: CASSEAGGAEQYF.

This clonotype occurred a few times. This chain connects TRBV10-3 to TRBJ1-2; 8 nucleotides match TRBD1. Germline CDR1 and CDR2: ENHRY and SYGVKD. The CDR3 extends over 15 amino acids. The J segment lost 0 bases and the V segment lost 11 bases, leaving 11 bases of the junction unmatched. The CDR3, as DNA: TGTGCCTCTTCCGGGACAGGAAGAGCTAACTATGGCTACACCTTC. Translating it yields CASSGTGRANYGYTF.

This clonotype was counted between two and nine times. The rearrangement uses TRBV10-3 and TRBJ2-1; 8 bases fit TRBD1. Germline assignment: CDR1 ENHRY and CDR2 SYGVKD. V was pared by 1 base and J by 9 bases, with 5 bases of the junction left unmatched. This CDR3 has 14 residues. CDR3 sequence (DNA): TGTGCCATCAGTGAGTTGGGACAGGATGGTGAGCAGTTCTTC. Its translation is CAISELGQDGEQFF.

This CDR3 is CATSDGRTGFMDTQYF. In DNA form, the CDR3 reads TGTGCCACCAGTGATGGCCGGACAGGGTTCATGGATACGCAGTATTTT. The V gene is TRBV24-1, the J gene TRBJ2-3; 8 bases agree with TRBD1. Trimming removed 3 bases from V and 6 bases from J; junction bases left unmatched: 10. This CDR3 comprises 16 residues. Germline assignment: CDR1 KGHDR and CDR2 SFDVKD.

This CDR3 reads CASEDRGNYEQYF. CDR3 sequence (DNA): TGTGCCAGCGAGGACAGGGGAAACTACGAGCAGTACTTC. This rearrangement joins TRBV7-8 to TRBJ2-7, with 9 nucleotides matching TRBD1. The germline gives CDR1 SGHVS, CDR2 FQNEAQ. V gave up 8 bases and J gave up 3 bases; unmatched junction bases: 5. The CDR3 is 13 residues long.

This clonotype was seen a handful of times. This chain joins TRBV20-1 and TRBJ2-7; D may be TRBD2 (5 bases). V lost 0 bases and J 3 bases, leaving 9 bases between the germline ends. In germline, CDR1 is DFQATT, CDR2 SNEGSKA (reference sequence). This CDR3 is built from 13 residues. The CDR3 DNA reads TGCAGTGCTAGAGATCAAGCGGACTACGAGCAGTACTTC. Translated: CSARDQADYEQYF.

In its sample, this clonotype is medium-sized. The V gene is TRBV6-5, the J gene TRBJ1-2; TRBD1 matches at 7 bases. The junction had 10 bases not matched to a gene; V was cut back by 2 bases and J by 4 bases. Germline loops: CDR1 MNHEY, CDR2 SVGAGI. This CDR3 spans 16 amino acids. DNA of the CDR3: TGTGCCAGCAGTTACATTTACAGGACAGGCGCCTATGGCTACACCTTC. It codes for CASSYIYRTGAYGYTF.

The rearrangement uses TRBV20-1 and TRBJ2-7, with TRBD1 matching 10 bases. The CDR3 is 14 amino acids. Per the germline V gene, CDR1 is DFQATT and CDR2 is SNEGSKA (reference sequence). V gave up 3 bases and J gave up 3 bases; unmatched junction bases: 5. CDR3 coding DNA: TGCAGTGCTAGGGAGGACAGGGGGGGCTACGAGCAGTACTTC. It encodes CSAREDRGGYEQYF.

This clonotype was recorded once. The V gene is TRBV7-9, the J gene TRBJ1-2; 12 positions match TRBD1. This CDR3 spans 14 amino acids. Germline V gene sequence: CDR1 SEHNR, CDR2 FQNEAQ (reference sequence). J was trimmed by 8 bases and V by 3 bases; bases with no gene match: 4. The CDR3 DNA reads TGTGCCAGCAGCTTTGGGACAGGGGGCGGAGGCTACACCTTC. This translates into CASSFGTGGGGYTF.

The J gene is TRBJ2-3, the V gene TRBV29-1, with D uncertain. With 6 bases removed from V and 5 bases from J, the gap between germline ends came to 9 bases. The length of the CDR3 is 11 residues. Germline CDR1 SQVTM, CDR2 ANQGSEA. CDR3 amino acids: CSVRVVDTQYF. The CDR3 DNA is TGCAGCGTACGGGTCGTAGATACGCAGTATTTT.

This clonotype has just one count. The chain joins TRBV7-8 to TRBJ1-2; D call uncertain. V was pared by 2 bases and J by 4 bases, with 14 bases between. The CDR3 length is 15 residues. The V gene's germline CDR1 is SGHVS and CDR2 FQNEAQ. This chain's CDR3 is CASSLYSGEGYGYTF. The CDR3 DNA reads TGTGCCAGCAGCTTATACTCTGGTGAAGGCTATGGCTACACCTTC.

This rearrangement joins TRBV20-1 to TRBJ1-2, with TRBD1 identical over 9 bases. The CDR3 spans 13 residues. The germline V gene has CDR1 DFQATT and CDR2 SNEGSKA (reference sequence). With V trimmed by 6 bases and J by 5 bases, 7 bases remained unmatched. The CDR3 region has the DNA TGCAGTGCAACCGGTGGACAGGGGTATGGCTACACCTTC. Translating it yields CSATGGQGYGYTF.

This clonotype was seen repeatedly, ten times or more. CDR3 bases: TGTGCTAGTGGTCCCGGGACTAGCGGGGGGGAGACCCAGTACTTC. It translates to CASGPGTSGGETQYF. This sequence joins TRBV12-5 and TRBJ2-5; 15 nucleotides align to TRBD2. The CDR3 is 15 amino acids. Unmatched junction bases numbered 3, after V lost 5 bases and J lost 5 bases. Germline assignment: CDR1 LGHNT and CDR2 FRNRAP. The complete variable domain, with remaining parts taken from reference TRBV12-5 and TRBJ2-5, reads DARVTQTPRHKVTEMGQEVTMRCQPILGHNTVFWYRQTMMQGLELLAYFRNRAPLDDSGMPKDRFSAEMPDATLATLKIQPSEPRDSAVYFCASGPGTSGGETQYFGPGTRLLVL.

The CDR3 region has the DNA TGTGCCACCAGTTCACCGGCGGACTATGGCTACACCTTC. Translating gives CATSSPADYGYTF. The V and J genes are TRBV24-1 and TRBJ1-2; D uncertain. CDR1 is KGHDR and CDR2 is SFDVKD in the germline V gene. This CDR3 comprises 13 residues. The V end lost 6 bases, the J end lost 3 bases, and 10 bases lay between the germline ends.

This clonotype was seen a handful of times. The chain couples TRBV16 to TRBJ2-2; D might be TRBD1 (5 bases). With 3 bases removed from V and 5 bases from J, the gap between germline ends came to 13 bases. CDR3 length equals 15 residues. Germline CDR1 and CDR2: KGHSY and FQNENV. In DNA form, the CDR3 reads TGTGCCAGCAGCCACGGCAGGGAAGGAACCGGGGAGCTGTTTTTT. Protein sequence: CASSHGREGTGELFF.

The chain carries TRBV12-3 or TRBV12-4 and TRBJ2-3; D may be TRBD1 (5 bases). Trimming removed 3 bases at V and 1 base at J, with 11 bases between. This CDR3 comprises 15 residues. The CDR3 DNA is TGTGCCAGCAGTTTGGTAGTACAGGGCACAGATACGCAGTATTTT. It yields the protein CASSLVVQGTDTQYF.

This clonotype turned up a few times. The chain links TRBV10-3 to TRBJ1-1, with 8 bases lining up with TRBD1. J lost 1 base, V lost 0 bases, and 1 base had no gene match. Per the germline V gene, CDR1 is ENHRY and CDR2 is SYGVKD. CDR3 size: 15 residues. CDR3 DNA sequence: TGTGCCATCAGTGAGTCGGACAGGGCGAACACTGAAGCTTTCTTT. This translates into CAISESDRANTEAFF.

The genes are TRBV24-1 and TRBJ1-1; 8 positions match TRBD1. J lost 3 bases, V lost 7 bases, and 3 bases had no gene match. In germline, CDR1 is KGHDR, CDR2 SFDVKD. The CDR3 spans 13 residues. The CDR3 coding sequence is TGTGCCACCAGGGACAGGGCTTACACTGAAGCTTTCTTT. This encodes CATRDRAYTEAFF.

This chain uses TRBV10-3 with TRBJ1-5; 8 nucleotides agree with TRBD1. V shed 3 bases, J shed 2 bases, and the junction held 3 bases outside the gene matches. Germline CDR1 ENHRY, CDR2 SYGVKD. The CDR3 loop spans 15 amino acids. CDR3 protein: CAISDPGQGNQPQHF. CDR3 DNA sequence: TGTGCCATCAGTGACCCGGGACAGGGCAATCAGCCCCAGCATTTT.

The CDR3 sequence is CASRLADYEQYF. Here the CDR3 DNA reads TGCGCCAGCAGACTAGCGGACTACGAGCAGTACTTC. The chain couples TRBV10-2 to TRBJ2-7; 8 bases fit TRBD2. This CDR3 region has 12 residues. Germline lookup yields CDR1 WSHSY and CDR2 SAAADI. V dropped 6 bases and J dropped 3; count of bases not matched to a gene: 1.

Notes on this clonotype: One end of the junction is discordant with germline, which a read error may explain. V usage is TRBV15 and J usage is TRBJ2-7, with 8 bases fitting TRBD2. Germline V gives CDR1 LNHNV, CDR2 YYDKDF (reference sequence). The CDR3 contains 15 residues. CDR3 in amino acids: CATSREPGLVYEQYF. CDR3 in DNA: TGTGCCACCAGCAGAGAGCCGGGACTAGTGTACGAGCAGTATTTC.

The genes are TRBV15 and TRBJ2-7; D ambiguous. The CDR3 totals 13 residues. V was clipped by 0 bases and J by 3 bases, with 6 bases between them. Germline V gene data show CDR1 as LNHNV and CDR2 as YYDKDF (reference sequence). The CDR3 protein is CATSRDLGYEQYF. In DNA, the CDR3 is TGTGCCACCAGCAGAGATCTGGGCTACGAGCAGTACTTC.

This CDR3 reads CASRPRTASYEQYF. Here the CDR3 DNA reads TGTGCCAGCAGACCTAGGACAGCTTCCTACGAGCAGTACTTC. The chain couples TRBV2 to TRBJ2-7; D is possibly TRBD1 (6 bases). The V gene lost 6 bases and the J gene lost 1 base, with 13 bases spanning the gap. Germline V gives CDR1 SNHLY, CDR2 FYNNEI. The CDR3 spans 14 residues.

Of note for this clonotype: One junction end does not reproduce the germline sequence, and a read error may be involved. J is TRBJ2-3 and V is TRBV10-2; TRBD1 aligns across 7 bases. In germline, CDR1 is WSHSY, CDR2 SAAADI. The CDR3 runs 17 residues. The CDR3 nucleotides read TGCGCCAGCAGACGGATCTCCAAGGGGGACAGCACAGATACGCGGTATTTT. Translation: CASRRISKGDSTDTRYF.

This CDR3 is CASSLMGSPNTGELFF. The CDR3 coding sequence is TGTGCCAGCAGCCTAATGGGGTCACCGAACACCGGGGAGCTGTTTTTT. The chain joins TRBV9 to TRBJ2-2, with D hard to call. The ends were cut back, 4 bases at V and 0 bases at J, with 13 bases in the middle. Germline loops: CDR1 SGDLS, CDR2 YYNGEE. The CDR3 consists of 16 residues.

This clonotype was observed a few times. The chain recombines TRBV25-1 with TRBJ2-3; D is unresolved. V lost 2 bases to trimming and J lost 4 bases, with 7 bases between them. CDR1 and CDR2 (germline): MGHDK, SYGVNS. The CDR3 consists of 13 residues. The CDR3 sequence: CASSETVPDTQYF. The CDR3 DNA is TGTGCCAGCAGTGAAACAGTACCAGATACGCAGTATTTT.